A selection of T cell receptor beta chains follows, all from one sample in a study of read filtering for tumor transcriptome and immune sequencing. TCRdb reprocessed the reads via MiXCR and lists one record per CDR3 protein. The sample carries more than 30,000 distinct CDR3 sequences, 12% to 15% recorded once. The sequenced sample consisted of a population of CD138-negative cells sorted from bone marrow. These receptors all come from a donor at least 40 years old with multiple myeloma. The CDR3 runs from the conserved cysteine through the conserved F or W. The D gene is left open where the match is weak. Some rows mark clone size as missing; the rest say once, few, many or name a class of expanded clone.

d_gene	v_gene	abundance	j_gene	CDR3nt	CDR3aa
NA	TRBV5-1	few	TRBJ2-1	TGCGCCAGCAGCTTTAGGTCTGAGCAGTTCTTC	CASSFRSEQFF
NA	TRBV12-3/TRBV12-4	NA	TRBJ2-1	TGTGCCAGCAGTCTCCCCCGGGCGAACGAGCAGTTCTTC	CASSLPRANEQFF
NA	TRBV20-1	few	TRBJ1-5	TGCAGTGCACGGATCGTAGATAGCAATCAGCCCCAGCATTTT	CSARIVDSNQPQHF
NA	TRBV23-1	NA	TRBJ2-5	TGCGCCAGCAGCCCACGCCGTTGGGGAGAGACCCAGTACTTC	CASSPRRWGETQYF
NA	TRBV5-6	NA	TRBJ2-3	TGTGCCAGCAGCCCAGATAGCGGTGGCACAGATACGCTGTATTTT	CASSPDSGGTDTLYF
NA	TRBV7-3	many	TRBJ2-3	TGTGCCACCGCCGGGGGTGGCACAGATACGCAGTATTTT	CATAGGGTDTQYF
NA	TRBV7-9	many	TRBJ2-7	TGTGCCAGCAGCATAGAAGGCGTTTCATACGAGCAGTACTTC	CASSIEGVSYEQYF
TRBD2	TRBV2	many	TRBJ2-2	TGTGCCAGCAGTACCGGACTAGCCCTGAACACCGGGGAGCTGTTTTTT	CASSTGLALNTGELFF
NA	TRBV19	many	TRBJ1-2	TGTGCCAGTAGTCCGGGGGGCGGCTATGGCTACACCTTC	CASSPGGGYGYTF
NA	TRBV28	NA	TRBJ2-1	TGTGCCAGCAGTTTGACCGGGACAATAAACAATGAGCAGTTCTTC	CASSLTGTINNEQFF
TRBD1	TRBV18	few	TRBJ2-3	TGTGCCAGCTCACCCACCGGGACAGCGGATACGCAGTATTTT	CASSPTGTADTQYF
NA	TRBV7-9	many	TRBJ1-5	TGTGCCAGCAGCTTAAATGGGGAACAGCCCCAGCATTTT	CASSLNGEQPQHF
TRBD2	TRBV2	few	TRBJ2-5	TGTGCCAGCAGACAACTAGCGGGGGAAGAGACCCAGTACTTC	CASRQLAGEETQYF
NA	TRBV5-1	NA	TRBJ2-2	TGCGCCAGCGGCTTGTTCCCAGGGGCAGTCGGGGAGCTGTTTTTT	CASGLFPGAVGELFF
TRBD1	TRBV4-1	once	TRBJ2-3	TGCACCAGCAGCCAAGGCAGAGGAAGGGGCACAGGGGTAGATACGCAGTATTTT	CTSSQGRGRGTGVDTQYF
NA	TRBV20-1	many	TRBJ1-1	TGCAGTGCTAGTAAGGAGAACACTGAAGCTTTCTTT	CSASKENTEAFF
NA	TRBV12-3/TRBV12-4	many	TRBJ2-7	TGTGCCAGCAGTCCCTTTGTGGAGCAGTACTTC	CASSPFVEQYF
TRBD1	TRBV6-2/TRBV6-3	many	TRBJ1-2	TGTGCCAGCAGATCCGGGACAGGGGCGGATGGCTACACCTTC	CASRSGTGADGYTF
NA	TRBV9	many	TRBJ2-3	TGTGCCAGCAGCGTTGAAGCGTGGGGTTCCGCAGATACGCAGTATTTT	CASSVEAWGSADTQYF
TRBD1	TRBV7-2	NA	TRBJ1-5	TGTGCCAGCAGCACAGATACAGGGGGGAGCAATCAGCCCCAGCATTTT	CASSTDTGGSNQPQHF
TRBD1	TRBV10-3	many	TRBJ1-2	TGTGCCATCAGTACGATAGGGACAGGCTACGGCTACACCTTC	CAISTIGTGYGYTF
NA	TRBV6-1	many	TRBJ2-3	TGTGCCAGCAGTAAAGGAGGCCGAGCAGATACGCAGTATTTT	CASSKGGRADTQYF
TRBD2	TRBV27	many	TRBJ2-1	TGTGCCAGCAGGCTGGGGGGGAGCTCCTACAATGAGCAGTTCTTC	CASRLGGSSYNEQFF
NA	TRBV28	many	TRBJ1-1	TGTGCCAGCAGAGAACACGGAATGAACACTGAAGCTTTCTTT	CASREHGMNTEAFF
NA	TRBV29-1	many	TRBJ2-5	TGCAGCGTTGAAAATTTTCAAGAGACCCAGTACTTC	CSVENFQETQYF
TRBD1	TRBV28	many	TRBJ2-5	TGTGCCAGCACCGTTGTAGGGGGCTACGAGACCCAGTACTTC	CASTVVGGYETQYF
NA	TRBV20-1	NA	TRBJ2-2	TGCAGTGCTAGTCGAGGGAAGGCGAACACCGGGGAGCTGCTTTTT	CSASRGKANTGELLF
NA	TRBV3-1	many	TRBJ2-5	TGTGCCAGCAGCCAGCTACCAGAGACCCAGTACTTC	CASSQLPETQYF
NA	TRBV7-9	many	TRBJ1-1	TGTGCCAGCAGCTTCGGGGACACTGAAGCTTTCTTT	CASSFGDTEAFF
TRBD1	TRBV10-3	many	TRBJ1-3	TGTGCCATCAGTGAGACCTGGACAGGATCTGGAAACACCATATATTTT	CAISETWTGSGNTIYF
TRBD1	TRBV27	few	TRBJ2-7	TGTGCCAGCAGTTCCGGGACAGACATCTACGAGCAGTACTTC	CASSSGTDIYEQYF
NA	TRBV6-1	NA	TRBJ1-2	TGTGCCAGCAGTGAAGGACATTTGGAAGACTACACCTTC	CASSEGHLEDYTF
NA	TRBV20-1	NA	TRBJ1-1	TGCAGTGCTAGAGATCACAACTTCATGATCACTGAAGCTTTCTTT	CSARDHNFMITEAFF